The T cell receptor (beta chain) under discussion was sequenced for a study of Graves' ophthalmopathy and Graves' hyperthyroidism. V shed 0 bases and J shed 6 bases, with 8 bases lying between them. Per the germline V gene, CDR1 is LNHNV and CDR2 is YYDKDF (reference sequence). The CDR3 extends over 13 amino acids. The sequenced template was RNA, covering the TCR beta CDR3 region. Amplification began with first-round RT-PCR using HTBI primers, then second-round multiplex PCR was performed. TCRdb reprocessed the multiplex PCR reads via MiXCR and lists one record per CDR3 protein. This table holds 650,000 to 900,000 distinct CDR3 sequences, 40% found once. As diagnostic evidence, clinical symptoms, serum thyroxine, TRAb, thyroid ultrasound and orbital computed tomography were relied upon. PBMCs had their origin in fresh peripheral blood (10 ml).

The sample comprised peripheral blood. V usage is TRBV15 and J usage is TRBJ1-2; D call uncertain. The sequence derives from an adult man with Graves' ophthalmopathy. The CDR3 reads CATSRDKRDGYTF. CDR3 bases: TGTGCCACCAGCAGAGATAAAAGAGATGGCTACACCTTC.